These T cell receptor beta chains were read from a single sample in a study of T cell changes during pregnancy in multiple sclerosis. Profiled with immunoSEQ multiplex PCR; TCRdb holds only in-frame clones, not every one. Among some 45,000 clones listed, 70% to 90% were seen once. The material was CD4+ T cells from peripheral blood mononuclear cells, obtained after pregnancy. Source of these receptors: a female donor with multiple sclerosis, enrolled in a pregnancy study. Each CDR3 is given with its conserved first and last residue. A D gene is named only where the DNA matches it firmly. Only some rows state a clone size, as once, few, many or a class for expanded clones.

J,size,D,V,CDR3,DNA
TRBJ2-3,once,NA,TRBV10-3,CAIGPGLSTDTQYF,TGTGCCATCGGACCGGGACTGAGCACAGATACGCAGTATTTT
TRBJ2-3,few,NA,TRBV11-3,CASSLGVGDTDTQYF,TGTGCCAGCAGCTTAGGTGTCGGGGACACAGATACGCAGTATTTT
TRBJ2-2,once,TRBD2,TRBV5-4,CASSLGAGGLNTGELFF,TGTGCCAGCAGCTTGGGAGCGGGGGGCCTCAACACCGGGGAGCTGTTTTTT
TRBJ2-3,NA,TRBD2,TRBV30,CAWAYSGGAPDTQYF,TGTGCCTGGGCCTATAGCGGGGGGGCCCCAGATACGCAGTATTTT
TRBJ1-6,few,NA,TRBV6-6,CASAGFKNSPLHF,TGTGCCAGTGCAGGGTTTAAGAATTCACCCCTCCACTTT
TRBJ2-1,NA,TRBD2,TRBV6-1,CASRRGLAGYNEQFF,TGTGCCAGCAGAAGAGGACTAGCGGGGTACAATGAGCAGTTCTTC
TRBJ2-1,NA,TRBD1,TRBV2,CASSAQGAGDEQFF,TGTGCCAGCAGTGCCCAGGGGGCAGGAGATGAGCAGTTCTTC
TRBJ2-7,NA,NA,TRBV18,CASSRQPGEQYF,TGTGCCAGCTCACGGCAGCCGGGGGAGCAGTACTTC
TRBJ1-5,few,NA,TRBV4-1,CASSQEGTKGQPQHF,TGCGCCAGCAGCCAAGAAGGGACAAAAGGTCAGCCCCAGCATTTT
TRBJ1-1,NA,TRBD1,TRBV7-3,CASSRYRGTEAFF,TGTGCCAGCAGCCGCTACAGGGGAACTGAAGCTTTCTTT
TRBJ1-1,NA,NA,TRBV9,CASSPESQGWGAFF,TGTGCCAGCAGCCCCGAATCCCAGGGATGGGGAGCTTTCTTT
TRBJ2-5,NA,TRBD1,TRBV9,CASSLLGTEEETQYF,TGTGCCAGCAGCTTACTTGGGACAGAAGAAGAGACCCAGTACTTC
TRBJ2-1,NA,TRBD1,TRBV7-9,CASSLGTGDNEQFF,TGTGCCAGCAGTCTCGGGACAGGGGACAATGAGCAGTTCTTC
TRBJ2-3,NA,TRBD2,TRBV5-6,CASSPGTSGADTQYF,TGTGCCAGCAGCCCCGGGACTAGCGGGGCAGATACGCAGTATTTT
TRBJ1-2,few,NA,TRBV2,CASSEIRGAGEGYTF,TGTGCCAGCAGTGAAATCCGGGGAGCAGGGGAAGGCTACACCTTC
TRBJ1-5,NA,TRBD1,TRBV6-1,CASTQRQGSNQPQHF,TGTGCCAGCACCCAGCGACAGGGTAGCAATCAGCCCCAGCATTTT